This T cell receptor beta chain was identified during a study of T-cell reconstitution after alpha-beta-depleted transplantation in children. Deletions cut 0 bases from V and 5 bases from J, with 8 bases between. CDR1 is SGHRS, CDR2 YFSETQ, per germline. This CDR3 has 13 residues. Unique molecular identifiers were incorporated during preparation of the TCRbeta library. Via MiXCR, TCRdb re-called the PCR reads, giving one row per CDR3 protein. Of roughly 300,000 distinct CDR3 sequences in the sample, 9.5% to 13% were seen once. This clonotype has ten or more counts. Antigen: not known. Study-wide findings and caveats: Surviving recipient T cells and intrathymic progenitors accounted for some patients' high TCRbeta diversity at day 60. After transplant, at about two months, alpha-beta T cells were reportedly derived from several hundred expanded graft clones. By one year post-transplant, T-cell counts and diversity largely arose from T cells that were newly produced.

Sample: peripheral blood, taken 180 days after TCRalphabeta/CD19-depleted stem cell transplant. The source of this sequence is a male patient between 2 and 10 years old who had a stem cell transplant for chronic granulomatous disease, so the T cells may come from the graft donor. This chain connects TRBV5-1 to TRBJ2-5; no clear D gene. As DNA, the CDR3 is TGCGCCAGCAGCTTGGTCCCTACGGAGACCCAGTACTTC. Amino acid sequence: CASSLVPTETQYF. Drawing the rest from reference TRBV5-1 and TRBJ2-5, the complete variable domain is KAGVTQTPRYLIKTRGQQVTLSCSPISGHRSVSWYQQTPGQGLQFLFEYFSETQRNKGNFPGRFSGRQFSNSRSEMNVSTLELGDSALYLCASSLVPTETQYFGPGTRLLVL.